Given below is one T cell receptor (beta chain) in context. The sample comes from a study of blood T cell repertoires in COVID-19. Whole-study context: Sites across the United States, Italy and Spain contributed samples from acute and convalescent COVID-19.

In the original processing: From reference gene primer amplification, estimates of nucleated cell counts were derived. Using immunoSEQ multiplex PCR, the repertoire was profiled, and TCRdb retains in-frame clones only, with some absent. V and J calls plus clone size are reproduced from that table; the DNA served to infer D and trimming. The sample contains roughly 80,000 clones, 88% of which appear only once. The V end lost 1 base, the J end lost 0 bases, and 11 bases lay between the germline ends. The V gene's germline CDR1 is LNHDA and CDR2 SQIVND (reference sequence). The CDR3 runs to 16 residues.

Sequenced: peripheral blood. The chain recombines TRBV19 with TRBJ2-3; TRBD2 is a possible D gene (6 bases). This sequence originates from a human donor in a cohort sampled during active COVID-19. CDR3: CASSIASGLSTDTQYF. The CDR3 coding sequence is TGTGCCAGTAGTATAGCGTCGGGACTTAGCACAGATACGCAGTATTTT.